The present T cell receptor (beta chain) was sequenced within a study of blood T cell repertoires in COVID-19. Across the whole study: Sites in the United States, Italy and Spain provided acute and convalescent COVID-19 samples.

Sequencing used immunoSEQ multiplex PCR; TCRdb keeps in-frame clones, though not all of them. The table includes more than 400,000 clones, 87% detected once. The participants were between roughly 18 and 89 years old and came from 24 US areas. Categorization into cohorts depended on clinical history that participants reported. Germline V gives CDR1 SQVTM, CDR2 ANQGSEA. Between the trimmed V and J ends, which lost 2 bases and 1 base, there was a span of 8 bases. CDR3 length equals 14 residues. The V call is TRBV29-1, the J call TRBJ2-2; maybe TRBD1 (5 bases). The TCR comes from a woman aged 18-30 years who had recovered from COVID-19. The sample consisted of PBMCs or T cells enriched from blood (not recorded which). The CDR3 DNA reads as TGCAGCGTTGAAAGGGGTATGAACACCGGGGAGCTGTTTTTT. Protein: CSVERGMNTGELFF.